Listed here are 29 T cell receptor beta chains from one sample, sequenced in a study of blood T cells in healthy people across ages (dated by TCRdb to the mid-2010s). Libraries were built with 5' RACE. The listed sequencing device is Illumina HiSeq 2500. The second PCR ran for roughly 7 to 11 cycles and used a J-beta primer mix along with a sample-barcoded 5' primer. The public reads were reprocessed in TCRdb via fastp at Q25 and MiXCR, keeping in-frame beta chains. Rows with a matching CDR3 protein are joined into one entry that keeps the most common DNA and genes. This sample lists hundreds of thousands of distinct CDR3 sequences; roughly 31% were detected once. The top ten hold approximately 14% of the sample. The sequencing input was blood. Receptors were obtained from a woman older than 75 in good health.

V gene TRBV5-1 combines with J gene TRBJ1-1, with 8 bases fitting TRBD1. The CDR3 contains 15 residues. Per germline, CDR1 SGHRS and CDR2 YFSETQ. After removal of 3 bases from V and 5 bases from J, the junction contained 9 bases not matched to a gene. Written as DNA, the CDR3 is TGCGCCAGCAGCTGGTCAGGGGGCTTGGGAACTGAAGCTTTCTTT. Residues: CASSWSGGLGTEAFF. The variable domain in full, completed from reference TRBV5-1 and TRBJ1-1, reads KAGVTQTPRYLIKTRGQQVTLSCSPISGHRSVSWYQQTPGQGLQFLFEYFSETQRNKGNFPGRFSGRQFSNSRSEMNVSTLELGDSALYLCASSWSGGLGTEAFFGQGTRLTVV.

This clonotype was counted many times. The DNA of the CDR3 is TGTGCCAGCAGTGGAAATCAGCCCCAGCATTTT. This gives the protein CASSGNQPQHF. The gene calls are TRBV6-6 and TRBJ1-5; the D is unclear. Deletions cut 5 bases from V and 4 bases from J, with 3 bases between. The CDR3 is 11 residues long. Germline V lookup: CDR1 MNHNY, CDR2 SVGAGI (reference sequence).

This clonotype was detected a few times. The chain has TRBV15 and TRBJ1-2; perhaps TRBD1 as D (6 bases). Germline V gene sequence: CDR1 LNHNV, CDR2 YYDKDF (reference sequence). CDR3 length: 14 amino acids. V gave up 5 bases and J gave up 9 bases, with 19 bases separating them. CDR3 sequence reads: CATSPSGTSLRYTF. The CDR3 DNA reads TGTGCCACCAGCCCCTCCGGGACATCTTTACGCTACACCTTC.

Of note for this clonotype: As the CDR3 is not closed by the conserved phenylalanine or tryptophan, this likely results from a read error. This rearrangement joins TRBV5-6 to TRBJ1-2, with TRBD1 as a possible D gene (5 bases). Trimming pared 4 bases from V and 6 bases from J, leaving 16 bases between. Germline V lookup: CDR1 SGHDT, CDR2 YYEEEE. This CDR3 has 14 amino acids. CDR3 DNA: TGTGCCAGCAGCCCAGAGGGCAGGGATCATGGCTACACCTGC. Translating it yields CASSPEGRDHGYTC.

This clonotype was observed at least ten times. The chain is built from TRBV6-2 or TRBV6-3 and TRBJ2-6; possibly TRBD1 for D (5 bases). Germline values: CDR1 MNHEY, CDR2 SVGEGT. V was pared by 11 bases and J by 0 bases, with 17 bases between. This CDR3 region has 16 residues. CDR3 sequence reads: CAVTQEGPSGANVLTF. The DNA for the CDR3 is TGTGCCGTAACACAGGAAGGCCCCTCTGGGGCCAACGTCCTGACTTTC.

The chain combines TRBV15 with TRBJ2-1; 7 bases agree with TRBD2. This CDR3 is 15 amino acids long. CDR1 is LNHNV and CDR2 is YYDKDF in the germline V gene (reference sequence). V lost 1 base to trimming and J lost 2 bases; unmatched junction nucleotides: 2. In DNA, the CDR3 is TGTGCCACCAGCAGAGCGGGAGGAACCTACAATGAGCAGTTCTTC. It translates to CATSRAGGTYNEQFF.

The chain combines TRBV5-1 with TRBJ2-3; weak D call: TRBD2 (7 bases). The V and J ends lost 3 bases and 5 bases respectively, with 13 bases between them. Per germline, CDR1 SGHRS and CDR2 YFSETQ. This CDR3 contains 14 residues. The CDR3: CASSWGLAEDTQYF. CDR3 coding DNA: TGCGCCAGCAGCTGGGGGCTAGCGGAAGATACGCAGTATTTT. Based on the CDR3 plus reference TRBV5-1 and TRBJ2-3, the full variable domain is KAGVTQTPRYLIKTRGQQVTLSCSPISGHRSVSWYQQTPGQGLQFLFEYFSETQRNKGNFPGRFSGRQFSNSRSEMNVSTLELGDSALYLCASSWGLAEDTQYFGPGTRLTVL.

This clonotype was counted many times. This rearrangement joins TRBV9 to TRBJ1-2; 7 bases align to TRBD1. The J segment lost 8 bases and the V segment lost 4 bases, leaving 11 bases of the junction unmatched. This CDR3 contains 14 residues. Per the germline V gene, CDR1 is SGDLS and CDR2 is YYNGEE. The CDR3 protein is CASSTQQQGTGYTF. The DNA of the CDR3 is TGTGCCAGCAGCACCCAGCAACAGGGGACGGGCTACACCTTC.

This chain connects TRBV7-9 to TRBJ1-2; the D is unclear. The CDR3 totals 15 residues. Trimming shortened V by 5 bases and J by 3 bases, and 16 bases separated the two germline ends. Per germline, CDR1 SEHNR and CDR2 FQNEAQ (reference sequence). The chain's CDR3 is CASSALGGPHYGYTF. The CDR3 nucleotides read TGTGCCAGCAGCGCCCTGGGAGGCCCGCACTATGGCTACACCTTC.

This clonotype has only a few counts. The rearrangement uses TRBV28 and TRBJ1-5; D may be TRBD1 (5 bases). The CDR3 has 14 residues. In germline, CDR1 is MDHEN, CDR2 SYDVKM. V lost 4 bases, J lost 5 bases, and 12 bases lay in between. The CDR3 coding sequence is TGTGCCAGCAGTTCAGCCCAGGGTGATCAGCCCCAGCATTTT. It specifies CASSSAQGDQPQHF.

This clonotype was seen repeatedly, ten times or more. The gene calls are TRBV20-1 and TRBJ2-5; D gene uncertain. With 1 base removed from V and 11 bases from J, the gap between germline ends came to 26 bases. The germline gives CDR1 DFQATT, CDR2 SNEGSKA (reference sequence). The length of the CDR3 is 16 residues. CDR3 nucleotides: TGCAGTGCTAGAGCGAGCCCCGAGCGTCTCGGCAATGAGCAGTACTTC. Translated, it gives CSARASPERLGNEQYF.

This clonotype was picked up a small number of times. A much larger clone differs from this one at a single base, so this may be a read error. The chain recombines TRBV5-1 with TRBJ2-2; the D gene is possibly TRBD1 (5 bases). The V end was cut by 3 bases, the J end by 5 bases, with 11 bases between. Germline CDR1 and CDR2: SGHRS and YFSETQ. The CDR3 is 14 residues long. The CDR3 DNA reads as TGCGCCAGCAGCTGGGAAGGGGTAACCGGGGAGCTGTTTTTT. Amino acid sequence: CASSWEGVTGELFF. Combining the CDR3 with reference TRBV5-1 and TRBJ2-2 gives the whole variable domain KAGVTQTPRYLIKTRGQQVTLSCSPISGHRSVSWYQQTPGQGLQFLFEYFSETQRNKGNFPGRFSGRQFSNSRSEMNVSTLELGDSALYLCASSWEGVTGELFFGEGSRLTVL.

This chain links TRBV30 with TRBJ1-1, with TRBD1 as a possible D gene (5 bases). The CDR3 extends over 11 amino acids. The V end lost 8 bases, the J end lost 3 bases, and 10 bases lay between the germline ends. From germline, CDR1 is GTSNPN and CDR2 SVGIG (reference sequence). The CDR3 here is CAQEGYTEAFF. CDR3 nucleotides: TGTGCCCAGGAGGGGTACACTGAAGCTTTCTTT. The full variable domain, its missing parts supplied by reference TRBV30 and TRBJ1-1, is SQTIHQWPATLVQPVGSPLSLECTVEGTSNPNLYWYRQAAGRGLQLLFYSVGIGQISSEVPQNLSASRPQDRQFILSSKKLLLSDSGFYLCAQEGYTEAFFGQGTRLTVV.

This clonotype was detected many times. The chain joins TRBV6-6 to TRBJ2-7; 8 bases are a match to TRBD1. From germline, CDR1 is MNHNY and CDR2 SVGAGI (reference sequence). The CDR3 loop spans 15 amino acids. V lost 6 bases, J lost 2 bases, and 9 bases stayed unmatched. The DNA of the CDR3 is TGTGCCAGCAGCCGACGGGACAGGTCCACCTACGAGCAGTACTTC. Protein: CASSRRDRSTYEQYF.

This clonotype has at least ten counts. CDR3 in DNA: TGCAGTGCTGGGGGAGGCGATGAGCAGTTCTTC. Amino acid sequence: CSAGGGDEQFF. The chain joins TRBV20-1 to TRBJ2-1; weak D call: TRBD2 (6 bases). This CDR3 is 11 amino acids long. The germline V and J ends were trimmed by 5 bases and 8 bases, with 10 bases remaining between them. The V gene's germline CDR1 is DFQATT and CDR2 SNEGSKA (reference sequence).

V and J are TRBV28 and TRBJ2-7; 9 nucleotides match TRBD2. V was pared by 9 bases and J by 6 bases, with 15 bases of the junction left unmatched. The germline V gene encodes CDR1 MDHEN and CDR2 SYDVKM. The CDR3 runs to 15 residues. CDR3 coding DNA: TGTGCCAGTAACGGCGGAAGCGGGGGGCGATCCGAGCAGTACTTC. This sequence encodes CASNGGSGGRSEQYF.

This clonotype was seen many times. V and J are TRBV12-3 or TRBV12-4 and TRBJ1-2, with 8 bases that match TRBD1. The ends lost 11 bases at V and 2 bases at J; junction bases unmatched: 13. This CDR3 contains 15 residues. The CDR3 coding sequence is TGTGCCTCTAGCGGTACCGGGACAGGAAACTATGGCTACACCTTC. Protein sequence: CASSGTGTGNYGYTF.

V usage is TRBV6-1 and J usage is TRBJ2-7; 9 bases are shared with TRBD1. Germline V CDR1 and CDR2: MNHNS, SASEGT. V lost 4 bases and J lost 2; bases outside the gene matches: 6. The CDR3 totals 15 residues. Written as DNA, the CDR3 is TGTGCCAGCAGTGGGGCCGGGACAGGGACCTACGAGCAGTACTTC. Protein: CASSGAGTGTYEQYF.

This clonotype was seen many times. This chain uses TRBV20-1 with TRBJ2-3; 12 positions match TRBD2. Germline V gives CDR1 DFQATT, CDR2 SNEGSKA (reference sequence). The junction had 10 bases not matched to a gene; V was cut back by 5 bases and J by 4 bases. The CDR3 is 16 residues long. This CDR3 reads CSAPRTSGVLADTQYF. DNA of the CDR3: TGCAGTGCTCCACGGACTAGCGGGGTTCTGGCAGATACGCAGTATTTT.

This clonotype was counted ten times or more. This chain uses TRBV5-6 with TRBJ2-5; no clear D gene. V was pared by 0 bases and J by 3 bases, with 6 bases between. CDR3 length: 13 residues. From germline, CDR1 is SGHDT and CDR2 YYEEEE. The CDR3 region is CASSLVSEETQYF. Written as DNA, the CDR3 is TGTGCCAGCAGCTTGGTCTCAGAAGAGACCCAGTACTTC. The full variable domain, in which reference TRBV5-6 and TRBJ2-5 provide the parts outside the CDR3, is DAGVTQSPTHLIKTRGQQVTLRCSPKSGHDTVSWYQQALGQGPQFIFQYYEEEERQRGNFPDRFSGHQFPNYSSELNVNALLLGDSALYLCASSLVSEETQYFGPGTRLLVL.

This clonotype has a handful of counts. One base away lies a much larger clone, so this may be a sequencing read error. The chain is built from TRBV12-3 or TRBV12-4 and TRBJ2-7, with 8 bases aligning to TRBD2. Trimming cost V 7 bases and J 6 bases; bases outside gene matches: 5. The CDR3 consists of 12 residues. The CDR3 DNA follows: TGTGCCAGCACCCGGGGGGGCGGCGAGCAGTACTTC. This encodes CASTRGGGEQYF.

The sample holds a few counts of this clonotype. The chain employs TRBV27 and TRBJ2-2, with 8 bases identical to TRBD2. J lost 5 bases, V lost 6 bases, and 11 bases had no gene match. The germline gives CDR1 MNHEY, CDR2 SMNVEV (reference sequence). This CDR3 has 16 residues. CDR3 protein: CASRKSLAGRTGELFF. The CDR3 DNA follows: TGTGCCAGCAGGAAGAGTTTAGCGGGGAGGACCGGGGAGCTGTTTTTT.

Many counts were recorded for this clonotype. The chain carries TRBV7-2 and TRBJ2-1; 8 bases map to TRBD2. The CDR3 consists of 18 residues. Unmatched junction bases numbered 9, after V lost 2 bases and J lost 0 bases. Germline CDR1 SGHTA, CDR2 FQGNSA. CDR3 DNA: TGTGCCAGCAGCTTACGGGGGGGGCACTCGGGCTCCTACAATGAGCAGTTCTTC. Its translation: CASSLRGGHSGSYNEQFF.

The chain couples TRBV20-1 to TRBJ1-1; unclear D gene. V was pared by 4 bases and J by 1 base, with 7 bases between. Germline V CDR1 and CDR2: DFQATT, SNEGSKA (reference sequence). The CDR3 has 12 amino acids. The DNA of the CDR3 is TGCAGTGCTACATCAGGGAACACTGAAGCTTTCTTT. It yields the protein CSATSGNTEAFF.

This clonotype was seen at least ten times. Just one base apart from a much larger clone, this may be a read error. The chain uses TRBV29-1 and TRBJ2-7; TRBD1 matches at 9 bases. Looked up from germline, CDR1 is SQVTM and CDR2 is ANQGSEA. This CDR3 spans 12 amino acids. V was clipped by 7 bases and J by 6 bases; unmatched bases: 7. The CDR3 nucleotides read TGCAGCGGGGGACAGGGTGGCATCGAGCAGTACTTC. Its protein is CSGGQGGIEQYF.

As concerns this clonotype: The junction shows a germline mismatch at one end, possibly a read error. CDR3 DNA: TGTGCCAACAGTCGGGACAGAGGCGGCTACACCTTC. Amino acid sequence: CANSRDRGGYTF. V gene TRBV12-3 or TRBV12-4 combines with J gene TRBJ1-2; 7 bases map to TRBD1. The CDR3 covers 12 residues.

This clonotype was detected many times. The genes are TRBV3-1 and TRBJ2-5, with 9 bases aligning to TRBD2. Germline CDR1 reads LGHDT; CDR2 reads YNNKEL (reference sequence). Germline trimming cut 4 bases from V and 5 bases from J; bases unmatched to any gene: 8. This CDR3 is built from 15 residues. The CDR3 DNA reads as TGTGCCAGCAGCCCACAAGCGGGGGGCCAGGAGACCCAGTACTTC. As protein: CASSPQAGGQETQYF.

A note on this clonotype: An end of the junction differs from the germline gene, which may be a read error. The genes are TRBV7-3 and TRBJ1-1; D remains ambiguous. This CDR3 contains 13 residues. CDR1 is SGHTA and CDR2 is FQGTGA in the germline V gene. The CDR3 bases are TGTGCCAGAAGCTTTGTCGGGAACACTGAAGCTTTCTTT. The encoded protein is CARSFVGNTEAFF.

This clonotype was counted between two and nine times. This rearrangement joins TRBV5-1 to TRBJ1-1; TRBD1 aligns across 10 bases. The CDR3 has 16 amino acids. The V segment lost 0 bases and the J segment 3 bases; nucleotides outside the gene matches: 5. Germline CDR1 reads SGHRS; CDR2 reads YFSETQ. For the CDR3, the DNA is TGCGCCAGCAGCTTGGGGGACAGGGGTAGGTACACTGAAGCTTTCTTT. Its translation: CASSLGDRGRYTEAFF.